The T cell receptor (beta chain) under discussion was sequenced for a study of Ad26.COV2.S vaccination and SARS-CoV-2 variants. Study overall: Ad26.COV2.S given intramuscularly, once or twice 56 days apart.

Concerning this clone: Its antigen remains unidentified.

Clones were read by immunoSEQ multiplex PCR, and TCRdb kept only the in-frame ones, dropping some. The sample consists of 350,000 to 450,000 clones, roughly 80% of them appearing once. General study findings and limits: Responses of T cells in total may have been underestimated by the TCR breadth and depth analyses.

Noted treatment: roughly 18 received Ad26.COV2.S at low or high dose, single or two shots; 5 received placebo; per-sample allocation not given. Day 63 after the first injection of vaccine or placebo was the sampling time. The receptor's source is a person aged 18-65 years who received the Ad26.COV2.S COVID-19 vaccine or a placebo. The sequencing here drew on peripheral blood, taken in a trial of Ad26.COV2.S vaccine versus placebo.

CDR3 sequence reads: CASSSTGGNTEAFF. The CDR3 region has the DNA TGTGCCAGCAGCTCCACAGGGGGCAACACTGAAGCTTTCTTT. The gene calls are TRBV7-9 and TRBJ1-1; 9 bases map to TRBD1. V trimming: 4 bases; J trimming: 2 bases; junction bases outside the gene matches: 2. There are 14 residues in the CDR3. Germline V lookup: CDR1 SEHNR, CDR2 FQNEAQ (reference sequence).